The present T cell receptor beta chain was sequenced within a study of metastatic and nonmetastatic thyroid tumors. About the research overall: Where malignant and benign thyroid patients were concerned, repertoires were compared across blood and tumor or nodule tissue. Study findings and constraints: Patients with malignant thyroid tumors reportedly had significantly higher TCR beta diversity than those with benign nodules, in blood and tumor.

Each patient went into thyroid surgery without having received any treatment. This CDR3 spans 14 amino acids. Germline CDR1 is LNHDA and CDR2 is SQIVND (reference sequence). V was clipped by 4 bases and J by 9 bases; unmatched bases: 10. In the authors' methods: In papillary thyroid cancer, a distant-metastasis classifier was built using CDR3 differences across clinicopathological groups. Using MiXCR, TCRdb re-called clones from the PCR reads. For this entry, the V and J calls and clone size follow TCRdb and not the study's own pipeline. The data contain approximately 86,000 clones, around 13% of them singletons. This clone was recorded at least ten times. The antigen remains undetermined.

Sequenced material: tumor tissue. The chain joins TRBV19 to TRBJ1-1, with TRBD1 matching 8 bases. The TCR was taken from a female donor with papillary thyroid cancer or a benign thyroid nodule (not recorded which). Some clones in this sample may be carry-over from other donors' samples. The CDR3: CASSRRDRSVQAFF. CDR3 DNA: TGTGCCAGTAGTAGACGGGACAGGTCGGTACAAGCTTTCTTT.